The rows below give T cell receptor beta chains drawn from one sample of a study of blood T cell repertoires in COVID-19. Measured with immunoSEQ multiplex PCR; TCRdb has only the in-frame clones, and not every one. This sample has about 51,000 clones, with under 95% found just once. The sample consisted of peripheral blood. The receptors derive from a man in his fifties with acute or convalescent COVID-19. Each CDR3 is given with its conserved first and last residue. A D gene is named only where the DNA matches it firmly. Expanded clones get a size class; other rows say once, few or many, or leave the size out.

>NA|TRBJ2-1|15|TRBD2|TRBV24-1
TGTGCCACCAGTGAAGGCGGGGGGGCTGACAATGAGCAGTTCTTC
CATSEGGGADNEQFF
>few|TRBJ2-1|14|NA|TRBV30
TGTGCCTGGAGGGACCTAGGACTCGATAATGAGCAGTTCTTC
CAWRDLGLDNEQFF
>NA|TRBJ1-5|13|NA|TRBV5-6
TGTGCCAGCAGCTTAAGGCGGAATCAGCCCCAGCATTTT
CASSLRRNQPQHF
>once|TRBJ1-1|14|TRBD1|TRBV10-3
TGTGCCATCAGTAAAGGGACAGAGAACACTGAAGCTTTCTTT
CAISKGTENTEAFF
>once|TRBJ2-7|15|NA|TRBV6-5
TGTGCCAGCAGTTACTCATACAGGGTACTCTACGAGCAGTACTTC
CASSYSYRVLYEQYF
>NA|TRBJ1-2|12|NA|TRBV5-5
TGTGCCAGCAGCCCACGGGACTATGGCTACACCTTC
CASSPRDYGYTF
>NA|TRBJ1-1|12|NA|TRBV3-1/TRBV3-2
TGTGCCAGCAGCCAACTCCAGGGCGAAGCTTTCTTT
CASSQLQGEAFF
>NA|TRBJ1-2|11|NA|TRBV19
TGTGCCAGTAGGGCGGACATCGACTACACCTTC
CASRADIDYTF
>NA|TRBJ2-2|18|TRBD2|TRBV6-2/TRBV6-3
TGTGCCAGCAGTTACTACGGGACTAGCAGACTTGGAACCGGGGAGCTGTTTTTT
CASSYYGTSRLGTGELFF
>NA|TRBJ1-3|15|NA|TRBV2
TGTGCCAGCACCTTAACAGGGTACTCTGGAAACACCATATATTTT
CASTLTGYSGNTIYF
>NA|TRBJ1-3|14|NA|TRBV6-5
TGTGCCAGCAGTTACGGTAGCTCTGGAAACACCATATATTTT
CASSYGSSGNTIYF
>NA|TRBJ1-5|16|TRBD1|TRBV19
TGTGCCAGTAGTATAGGATTCGACAGGGGCAATCAGCCCCAGCATTTT
CASSIGFDRGNQPQHF
>NA|TRBJ1-1|12|NA|TRBV12-3/TRBV12-4
TGTGCCAGCAGTTTAAGGGGGACTGAAGCTTTCTTT
CASSLRGTEAFF
>NA|TRBJ1-3|14|NA|TRBV10-2
TGCGCCAGCAGGGACACGAGCTCTGGAAACACCATATATTTT
CASRDTSSGNTIYF
>NA|TRBJ1-1|17|TRBD1|TRBV27
TGTGCCAGCAGGCAACCCGGGACAGGGGGTGCAAACACTGAAGCTTTCTTT
CASRQPGTGGANTEAFF
>NA|TRBJ1-2|14|NA|TRBV30
TGTGCCTCTTCGGGGGGCAGTACAAACTATGGCTACACCTTC
CASSGGSTNYGYTF
>NA|TRBJ2-7|14|TRBD1|TRBV5-1
TGCGCCAGCAGCGCTCCGGGACAGCCCTACGAGCAGTACTTC
CASSAPGQPYEQYF
>NA|TRBJ2-3|16|TRBD1|TRBV5-1
TGCGCCAGCAGCACCGAAACAGGGGTCTACACAGATACGCAGTATTTT
CASSTETGVYTDTQYF
>NA|TRBJ2-1|15|TRBD2|TRBV5-6
TGTGCCAGCAGCAAAGCGGGGGCTTCCTACAATGAGCAGTTCTTC
CASSKAGASYNEQFF
>once|TRBJ2-3|15|TRBD2|TRBV10-1
TGCGCCAGCAGTCTCGACAGCGGGGGGACAGATACGCAGTATTTT
CASSLDSGGTDTQYF
>NA|TRBJ1-5|16|TRBD1|TRBV7-2
TGTGCCAGCAGCTTAGGGGACAGGGGAAACAATCAGCCCCAGCATTTT
CASSLGDRGNNQPQHF
>NA|TRBJ2-7|16|TRBD1|TRBV7-2
TGTGCCAGCAGCTTAGCCGGGACAGGAGCGACTTACGAGCAGTACTTC
CASSLAGTGATYEQYF
>once|TRBJ2-3|16|NA|TRBV2
TGTGCCAGCAGTGAATATCGTGTTTCTAGCACAGATACGCAGTATTTT
CASSEYRVSSTDTQYF
>once|TRBJ2-7|14|TRBD1|TRBV6-6
TGTGCCAGCAGTCGCCGACAGGGGGACTACGAGCAGTACTTC
CASSRRQGDYEQYF
>NA|TRBJ2-2|15|TRBD2|TRBV6-5
TGTGCCAGCAGCCGCCCGCCCGGGGGGGCAAGGGAGCTGTTTTTT
CASSRPPGGARELFF
>NA|TRBJ2-3|17|TRBD1|TRBV5-1
TGCGCCAGCAGCTCCGCCCCCCAGACAGGGAATAGGGATACGCAGTATTTT
CASSSAPQTGNRDTQYF